Listed below are T cell receptor beta chains from one sample, sequenced in a study of cytomegalovirus exposure and HLA in healthy donors. Assay: immunoSEQ multiplex PCR; the TCRdb copy retains only in-frame clones and omits some. The sample includes about 140,000 clones, 94% of them seen just once. Sequencing input: PBMCs. These receptors came from a man aged 18 to 35 in good health and CMV-seropositive. CDR3s include the opening cysteine and the closing phenylalanine or tryptophan. D genes are given only for firm matches. Expanded clones are given a class, and other clones once, few, many or no size at all.

J,V,D,size,DNA,CDR3
TRBJ2-1,TRBV28,-,-,TGTGCCAGCAGTAAAACCCGGGACACCCCTTTCTACAATGAGCAGTTCTTC,CASSKTRDTPFYNEQFF
TRBJ2-1,TRBV25-1,-,-,TGTGCCAGCAGTGAATACAGGGGCGGTGAGCAGTTCTTC,CASSEYRGGEQFF
TRBJ2-7,TRBV7-9,-,-,TGTGCCAGCAGTCGGGACAATTTCGAGCAGTACTTC,CASSRDNFEQYF
TRBJ1-2,TRBV6-1,-,once,TGTGCCAGCAGTGTAGCTGGGGGCTTTAAGTATGGCTACACCTTC,CASSVAGGFKYGYTF
TRBJ2-2,TRBV5-1,-,-,TGCGCCAGCAGGGAGGGCGCGAACACCGGGGAGCTGTTTTTT,CASREGANTGELFF
TRBJ2-1,TRBV5-8,-,-,TGTGCCAGCCGCCCTCAATGGGGAGGAAGCTTCAATGAGCAGTTCTTC,CASRPQWGGSFNEQFF
TRBJ1-5,TRBV27,TRBD1,-,TGTGCCAGCAGTCCCCGACAGGGGGCGCTGTTGGGCAATCAGCCCCAGCATTTT,CASSPRQGALLGNQPQHF
TRBJ2-7,TRBV27,TRBD1,-,TGTGCCAGCAGACCCGGGACAGGGTTTTTCTACGAGCAGTACTTC,CASRPGTGFFYEQYF
TRBJ2-1,TRBV6-4,TRBD2,-,TGTGCCAGCAGTGAATACCCGGAGCGGGGCTCCTACAATGAGCAGTTCTTC,CASSEYPERGSYNEQFF
TRBJ2-7,TRBV5-4,TRBD2,-,TGTGCCAGCAGCTTGGGAAATCCGGGACTAGCGGACTCCTACGAGCAGTACTTC,CASSLGNPGLADSYEQYF
TRBJ2-7,TRBV5-4,-,-,TGTGCCAGCAGCTTGGTTGCGGGATACTCCTACGAGCAGTACTTC,CASSLVAGYSYEQYF
TRBJ2-1,TRBV5-4,TRBD1,once,TGTGCCAGCAGCACCCGAGGGGGCGACTCCTACAATGAGCAGTTCTTC,CASSTRGGDSYNEQFF
TRBJ2-5,TRBV5-1,-,-,TGCGCCAGCACCCAGGGGGGCCAAGAGACCCAGTACTTC,CASTQGGQETQYF
TRBJ1-1,TRBV27,-,-,TGTGCCAGCAGTACAACAGCGAACACTGAAGCTTTCTTT,CASSTTANTEAFF
TRBJ1-6,TRBV28,-,-,TGTGCCAGCAGTCCTCCGCCAGGCCAGTCAAGCAATTCACCCCTCCACTTT,CASSPPPGQSSNSPLHF
TRBJ1-5,TRBV6-1,-,-,TGTGCCAGCAGTGAATTAGAAGGTCAGGGCAATCAGCCCCAGCATTTT,CASSELEGQGNQPQHF
TRBJ2-5,TRBV5-1,-,few,TGCGCCAGCAGCTTGAGTACCGGAGAAGAGACCCAGTACTTC,CASSLSTGEETQYF
TRBJ2-7,TRBV18,-,-,TGTGCCAGCTCACCTCCCGCCAGCGACTACGAGCAGTACTTC,CASSPPASDYEQYF
TRBJ2-1,TRBV23-1,-,-,TGCGCCAGCAGTCACCGGGAGTGCTCCTACAATGAGCAGTTCTTC,CASSHRECSYNEQFF
TRBJ1-5,TRBV28,-,once,TGTGCCAGCAGTTTCCAGTCAAATCAGCCCCAGCATTTT,CASSFQSNQPQHF
TRBJ1-2,TRBV10-3,-,-,TGTGCCATCAGTGAAACAGCTTTCGCCTATGGCTACACCTTC,CAISETAFAYGYTF
TRBJ2-7,TRBV10-3,-,-,TGTGCCATCAGTGGGGTTTACACAGGGACCGCCGTGGAGCAGTACTTC,CAISGVYTGTAVEQYF
TRBJ2-1,TRBV29-1,-,-,TGCAGCGTTGCCGGGGTCACCTCCTACAATGAGCAGTTCTTC,CSVAGVTSYNEQFF
TRBJ2-2,TRBV28,TRBD2,-,TGTGCCAGCAGTTCCCTTGCGAGCGGGAGTAGTACCGGGGAGCTGTTTTTT,CASSSLASGSSTGELFF
TRBJ2-7,TRBV5-1,TRBD2,-,TGCGCCAGCAGCTCGGTGGGACTAGCGAACTCCTACGAGCAGTACTTC,CASSSVGLANSYEQYF
TRBJ1-1,TRBV11-2,-,-,TGTGCCAGCAGCAGGCGGCGGAGCAGTTCGTATTCGAACACTGAAGCTTTCTTT,CASSRRRSSSYSNTEAFF
TRBJ2-7,TRBV7-2,-,-,TGTGCCAGCAGCTTAGCAGCGGACGAAGCCTACGAGCAGTACTTC,CASSLAADEAYEQYF
TRBJ2-5,TRBV28,-,-,TGTGCCAGCAGTAACCCCCGGGACTTCAGTGAAGAGACCCAGTACTTC,CASSNPRDFSEETQYF
TRBJ2-1,TRBV10-3,TRBD2,-,TGTGCCATCAGTGTTGGGACTAGCGGGAGTTCTGAGCAGTTCTTC,CAISVGTSGSSEQFF
TRBJ2-3,TRBV2,TRBD1,once,TGTGCCAGCAGTGCAGGGGGACGGACAGATACGCAGTATTTT,CASSAGGRTDTQYF
TRBJ2-2,TRBV5-1,TRBD1,-,TGCGCCAGCAGCCCACAGGGGGCGCGAAACACCGGGGAGCTGTTTTTT,CASSPQGARNTGELFF
TRBJ2-7,TRBV28,TRBD2,-,TGTGCCAGCAGTTTCCCTACTAGCGGGAGTAAGGAACGTTGGGGCGAGCAGTACTTC,CASSFPTSGSKERWGEQYF
TRBJ2-7,TRBV10-3,TRBD2,-,TGTGCCATCAGCCTAGCGGGGGCCTACGAGCAGTACTTC,CAISLAGAYEQYF
TRBJ2-7,TRBV9,TRBD2,few,TGTGCCAGCAGCGTAGAACTAGCGGGAGTGTACGAGCAGTACTTC,CASSVELAGVYEQYF
TRBJ2-4,TRBV27,-,-,TGTGCCAGCGCCCCGAGGGAAACCAAAAACATTCAGTACTTC,CASAPRETKNIQYF
TRBJ2-7,TRBV28,TRBD1,-,TGTGCCAGCAGTAACCGGGACAGACCTTCCTACGAGCAGTACTTC,CASSNRDRPSYEQYF